Listed below are T cell receptor beta chains from one sample, sequenced in a study of spatial heterogeneity in lung cancer. A single record per CDR3 protein comes from TCRdb applying MiXCR to the 5' RACE reads. Here the sample spans about 75,000 distinct CDR3 sequences, about 14% being singletons. The sample in question was PBMCs, obtained at surgery. The receptors shown here come from a male donor with early-stage non-small cell lung cancer. Each CDR3 is given with its conserved first and last residue. A D gene is named only where the DNA matches it firmly. Not all rows give a size; the values are once, few, many and, for expanded clones, a class.

NA TRBJ2-5 TRBD2 TRBV2 CASRGLAGSQETQYF TGTGCCAGCAGGGGACTAGCGGGCTCCCAAGAGACCCAGTACTTC
once TRBJ2-3 TRBD2 TRBV19 CASSISASGASDTQYF TGTGCCAGTAGTATAAGTGCTAGCGGGGCCTCCGATACGCAGTATTTT
NA TRBJ1-1 NA TRBV2 CASSDSVGEPEAFF TGTGCCAGCAGTGATTCTGTAGGGGAGCCTGAAGCTTTCTTT
NA TRBJ1-2 TRBD1 TRBV19 CASSTTGNYGYTF TGTGCCAGTAGTACGACAGGGAACTATGGCTACACCTTC
NA TRBJ2-5 TRBD1 TRBV7-9 CASSSGQVKETQYF TGTGCCAGCAGCTCCGGACAGGTGAAAGAGACCCAGTACTTC
many TRBJ2-1 NA TRBV7-9 CASSPHHEQFF TGTGCCAGCAGCCCTCACCATGAGCAGTTCTTC
NA TRBJ1-2 NA TRBV5-1 CASSSAGTGNYGYTF TGCGCCAGCAGCTCGGCGGGTACAGGGAACTATGGCTACACCTTC
many TRBJ2-2 TRBD2 TRBV5-1 CASSLQTSGSTGELFF TGCGCCAGCAGCCTCCAGACTAGCGGATCGACCGGGGAGCTGTTTTTT
many TRBJ2-1 TRBD2 TRBV20-1 CSAHGGLAGGINEQFF TGCAGTGCTCATGGGGGACTAGCGGGAGGAATAAATGAGCAGTTCTTC
many TRBJ2-1 NA TRBV20-1 CSAPVAGDNEQFF TGCAGTGCCCCCGTCGCAGGGGACAATGAGCAGTTCTTC
few TRBJ1-1 TRBD1 TRBV6-2/TRBV6-3 CASSTDRAIPNTEAFF TGTGCCAGCAGCACCGACAGGGCGATTCCCAACACTGAAGCTTTCTTT
few TRBJ2-3 NA TRBV7-8 CASSRPSGTDTQYF TGTGCCAGCAGCCGGCCCAGCGGAACAGATACGCAGTATTTT
many TRBJ2-1 NA TRBV29-1 CSADSPGVRNEQFF TGCAGCGCGGACTCTCCGGGGGTGAGGAATGAGCAGTTCTTC
NA TRBJ1-5 NA TRBV4-1 CASSQDFNSNQPQHF TGCGCCAGCAGCCAAGATTTTAACAGCAATCAGCCCCAGCATTTT
few TRBJ2-3 TRBD2 TRBV4-1 CASSPERGITDTQYF TGCGCCAGCAGCCCGGAGCGGGGAATCACAGATACGCAGTATTTT
NA TRBJ2-1 NA TRBV12-5 CASGLGGPYNEQFF TGTGCTAGTGGTTTGGGGGGACCATATAATGAGCAGTTCTTC
many TRBJ2-7 TRBD2 TRBV9 CASSVGGLAGTYEQYF TGTGCCAGCAGCGTAGGGGGACTAGCGGGAACCTACGAGCAGTACTTC
NA TRBJ2-1 TRBD2 TRBV2 CANDLAGAYNEQFF TGTGCCAACGATCTAGCGGGAGCCTACAATGAGCAGTTCTTC
NA TRBJ1-1 NA TRBV20-1 CSARVMRGTNKQEAFF TGCAGTGCTAGAGTGATGCGAGGGACGAACAAGCAAGAAGCTTTCTTT
NA TRBJ2-2 NA TRBV12-3/TRBV12-4 CASSLRDRGELFF TGTGCCAGCAGTTTAAGGGACCGCGGGGAGCTGTTTTTT
few TRBJ2-3 TRBD2 TRBV20-1 CSAQGLAGDTDTQYF TGCAGTGCTCAAGGGCTAGCGGGGGACACAGATACGCAGTATTTT
NA TRBJ1-5 TRBD1 TRBV2 CASNADRGNQPQHF TGTGCCAGCAACGCCGACAGGGGCAATCAGCCCCAGCATTTT
many TRBJ2-1 NA TRBV29-1 CSVEVIDSTYNEQFF TGCAGCGTTGAAGTTATCGACAGCACCTACAATGAGCAGTTCTTC
few TRBJ2-2 NA TRBV9 CASSVGTSLFTGELFF TGTGCCAGCAGCGTAGGAACGAGCCTATTCACCGGGGAGCTGTTTTTT
few TRBJ1-1 TRBD1 TRBV18 CASSQGARTEAFF TGTGCCAGCTCACAGGGGGCGCGAACTGAAGCTTTCTTT
NA TRBJ1-1 NA TRBV30 CALSSDTEAFF TGTGCCTTAAGTTCTGACACTGAAGCTTTCTTT
NA TRBJ2-1 TRBD2 TRBV25-1 CASGVGGLAGDEQFF TGTGCCAGCGGAGTGGGGGGACTAGCGGGAGATGAGCAGTTCTTC
NA TRBJ2-2 NA TRBV5-5 CASSAAGTFTGELFF TGTGCCAGCAGCGCGGCGGGCACCTTCACCGGGGAGCTGTTTTTT
NA TRBJ2-1 TRBD2 TRBV20-1 CSATSGLAGALHEQFF TGCAGTGCTACCTCCGGGCTAGCGGGAGCCTTGCATGAGCAGTTCTTC
few TRBJ1-1 NA TRBV30 CAWSVLDDGSTEAFF TGTGCCTGGAGTGTACTTGACGATGGGAGCACTGAAGCTTTCTTT
NA TRBJ2-7 NA TRBV24-1 CATSVLGYEQYF TGTGCCACCAGTGTCCTCGGATACGAGCAGTACTTC
many TRBJ1-1 NA TRBV18 CASSLSGTTTEAFF TGTGCCAGCTCACTCTCCGGGACAACCACTGAAGCTTTCTTT
many TRBJ1-1 TRBD1 TRBV6-2/TRBV6-3 CASSSDRGTTEAFF TGTGCCAGCAGTTCCGACAGGGGGACCACTGAAGCTTTCTTT
few TRBJ2-7 NA TRBV4-2 CASSQDRANSYEQYF TGTGCCAGCAGCCAAGACCGGGCTAACTCCTACGAGCAGTACTTC
few TRBJ2-7 TRBD1 TRBV9 CASSVNLGTALYEQYF TGTGCCAGCAGCGTAAATCTAGGGACAGCGCTTTACGAGCAGTACTTC
NA TRBJ1-1 TRBD1 TRBV18 CASSPVDRGTTEAFF TGTGCCAGCTCCCCTGTGGACAGGGGGACAACTGAAGCTTTCTTT
NA TRBJ2-7 NA TRBV29-1 CSVDISGIGYEQYF TGCAGCGTTGATATATCAGGGATAGGCTACGAGCAGTACTTC
many TRBJ2-5 TRBD2 TRBV5-1 CASSLAGGPRETQYF TGCGCCAGCAGCTTAGCGGGAGGGCCGCGAGAGACCCAGTACTTC